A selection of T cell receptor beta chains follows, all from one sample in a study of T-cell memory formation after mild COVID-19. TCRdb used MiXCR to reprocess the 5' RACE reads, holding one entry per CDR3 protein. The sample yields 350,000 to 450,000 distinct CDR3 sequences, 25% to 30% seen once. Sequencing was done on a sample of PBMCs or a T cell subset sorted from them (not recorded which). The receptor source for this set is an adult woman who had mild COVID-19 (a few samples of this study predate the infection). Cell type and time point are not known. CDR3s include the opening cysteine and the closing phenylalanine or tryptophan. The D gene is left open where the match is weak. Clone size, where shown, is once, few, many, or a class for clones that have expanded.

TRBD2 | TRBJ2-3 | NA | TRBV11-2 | TGTGCCAGCAGCTTAGCGTCAGCGGGAGTCACAGATACGCAGTATTTT | CASSLASAGVTDTQYF
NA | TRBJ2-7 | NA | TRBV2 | TGTGCCAGCAGCTGGACAGTCCGCGAGCAGTACTTC | CASSWTVREQYF
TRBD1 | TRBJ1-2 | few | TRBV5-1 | TGCGCCAGCAGCAAAGGGACAGGGGGAACTTATGGCTACACCTTC | CASSKGTGGTYGYTF
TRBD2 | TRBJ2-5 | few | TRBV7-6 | TGTGCCAGCAGCTCAGCGGGGGGGCGAGAGACCCAGTACTTC | CASSSAGGRETQYF
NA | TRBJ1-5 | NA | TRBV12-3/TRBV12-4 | TGTGCCAGCAGTTGGCAGGGGTTGAATCAGCCCCAGCATTTT | CASSWQGLNQPQHF
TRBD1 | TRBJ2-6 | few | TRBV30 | TGTGCCTGTCACGGGACAGGGGCTGGGGCCAACGTCCTGACTTTC | CACHGTGAGANVLTF
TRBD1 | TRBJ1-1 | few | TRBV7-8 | TGTGCCAGCAGCTTGAGACAGGGGGCCCGGAACACTGAAGCTTTCTTT | CASSLRQGARNTEAFF
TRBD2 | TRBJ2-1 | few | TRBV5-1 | TGCGCCAGCAGCTTAGCTGCGGGAGCGGCAAATGAGCAGTTCTTC | CASSLAAGAANEQFF
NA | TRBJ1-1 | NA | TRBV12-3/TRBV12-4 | TGTGCCAGCAAGTTGTCCACTAACACTGAAGCTTTCTTT | CASKLSTNTEAFF
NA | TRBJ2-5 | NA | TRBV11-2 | TGTGCCAGCAGCACAGTGGGCGGACTCGGGAAAGAGACCCAGTACTTC | CASSTVGGLGKETQYF
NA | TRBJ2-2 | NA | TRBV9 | TGTGCCAGCAGCGGGGGTGAAGGACTTTCGTACACCGGGGAGCTGTTTTTT | CASSGGEGLSYTGELFF
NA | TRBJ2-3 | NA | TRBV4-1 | TGCGCCAGCAGCCAAGTTTTCGTCGGCTCTTCATCCACAGATACGCAGTATTTT | CASSQVFVGSSSTDTQYF
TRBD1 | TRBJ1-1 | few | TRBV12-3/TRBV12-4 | TGTGCCAGCAGGCCGACAGGGAAGGAAGCTTTCTTT | CASRPTGKEAFF
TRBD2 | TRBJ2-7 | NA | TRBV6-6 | TGTGCCAGCAGTTACCAAGGACTAGCGGGGGGGTTTGACGAGCAGTACTTC | CASSYQGLAGGFDEQYF
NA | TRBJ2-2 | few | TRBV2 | TGTGCCAGCAGTATACACCAGAACACCGGGGAGCTGTTTTTT | CASSIHQNTGELFF
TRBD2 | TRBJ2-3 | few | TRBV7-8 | TGTGCCAGCAGCTTACTGGGACTGCGGGAGGAGACAGATACGCAGTATTTT | CASSLLGLREETDTQYF
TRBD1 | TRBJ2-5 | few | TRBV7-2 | TGTGCCAGCAGCTTAAGGACAGGGAAAGAGACCCAGTACTTC | CASSLRTGKETQYF
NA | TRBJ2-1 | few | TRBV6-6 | TGTGCCAGCCTCACGGGGAACAGGGTAGGGAGCTCCTACAATGAGCAGTTCTTC | CASLTGNRVGSSYNEQFF
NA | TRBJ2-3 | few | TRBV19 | TGTGCCACCGTGAACATGGGCGGGGCAGATACGCAGTATTTT | CATVNMGGADTQYF
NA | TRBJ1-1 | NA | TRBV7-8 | TGTGCCAGCAGCTCGGGTCACACTGAAGCTTTCTTT | CASSSGHTEAFF
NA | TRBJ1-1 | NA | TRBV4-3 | TGCGCCAGCAGCCAAGATCGGGCAGGGAACACTGAAGCTTTCTTT | CASSQDRAGNTEAFF
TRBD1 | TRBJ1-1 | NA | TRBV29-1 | TGCAGCGCCAGATACACAGGGGGCGGTTTCACTGAAGCTTTCTTT | CSARYTGGGFTEAFF
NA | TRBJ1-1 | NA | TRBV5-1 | TGCGCCAGCAGCTTGGTGACGGTGAACACTGAAGCTTTCTTT | CASSLVTVNTEAFF
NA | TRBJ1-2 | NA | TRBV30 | TGTGCCTGGAGCAACGGGACAAGAGGGGGCTACACCTTC | CAWSNGTRGGYTF
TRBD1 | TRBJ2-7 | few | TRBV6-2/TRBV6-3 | TGTGCCAGCACCCTTTCCGGGACAGGGGGCGTCGAGCAGTACTTC | CASTLSGTGGVEQYF
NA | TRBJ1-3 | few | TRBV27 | TGTGCCAGCAGCGGGAGGACTGGAAACACCATATATTTT | CASSGRTGNTIYF